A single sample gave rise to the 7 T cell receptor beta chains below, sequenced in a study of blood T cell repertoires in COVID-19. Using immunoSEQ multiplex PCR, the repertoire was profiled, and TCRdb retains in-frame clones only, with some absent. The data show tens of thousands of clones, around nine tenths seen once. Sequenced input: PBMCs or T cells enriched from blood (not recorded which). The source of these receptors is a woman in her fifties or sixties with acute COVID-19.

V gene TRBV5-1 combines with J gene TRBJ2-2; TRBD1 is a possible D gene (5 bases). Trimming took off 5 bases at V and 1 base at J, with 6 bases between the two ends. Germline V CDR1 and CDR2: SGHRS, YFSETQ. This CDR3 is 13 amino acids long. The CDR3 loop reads CASRTENTGELFF. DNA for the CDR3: TGCGCCAGCAGGACAGAGAACACCGGGGAGCTGTTTTTT.

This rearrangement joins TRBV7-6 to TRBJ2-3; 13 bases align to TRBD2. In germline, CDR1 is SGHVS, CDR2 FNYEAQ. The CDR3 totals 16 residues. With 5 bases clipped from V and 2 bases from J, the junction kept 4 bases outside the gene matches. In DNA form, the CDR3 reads TGTGCCAGCAGCCTAGGACTAGCGGGAGACACAGATACGCAGTATTTT. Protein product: CASSLGLAGDTDTQYF.

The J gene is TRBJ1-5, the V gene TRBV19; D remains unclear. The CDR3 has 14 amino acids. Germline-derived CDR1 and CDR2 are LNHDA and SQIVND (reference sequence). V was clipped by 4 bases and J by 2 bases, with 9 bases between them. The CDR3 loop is CASSTPAGNQPQHF. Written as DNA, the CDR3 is TGTGCCAGTAGTACTCCCGCGGGCAATCAGCCCCAGCATTTT.

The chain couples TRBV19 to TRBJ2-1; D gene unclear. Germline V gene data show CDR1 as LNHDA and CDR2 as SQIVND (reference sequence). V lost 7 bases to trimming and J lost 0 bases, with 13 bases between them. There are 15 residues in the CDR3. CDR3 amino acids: CASTQRMGSYNEQFF. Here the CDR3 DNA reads TGTGCCAGTACCCAGAGGATGGGCTCCTACAATGAGCAGTTCTTC.

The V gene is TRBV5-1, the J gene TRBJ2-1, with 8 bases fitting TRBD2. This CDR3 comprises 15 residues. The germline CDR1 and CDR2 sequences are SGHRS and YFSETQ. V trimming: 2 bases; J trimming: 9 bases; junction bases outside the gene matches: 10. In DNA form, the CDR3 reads TGCGCCAGCAGCTTTTCGGGAGGGATGGAGGTTGAGCAGTTCTTC. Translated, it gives CASSFSGGMEVEQFF.

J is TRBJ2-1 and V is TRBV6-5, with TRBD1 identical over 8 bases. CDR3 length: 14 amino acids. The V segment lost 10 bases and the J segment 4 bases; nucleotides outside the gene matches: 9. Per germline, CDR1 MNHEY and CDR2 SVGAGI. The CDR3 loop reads CATTTGALYNEQFF. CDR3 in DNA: TGTGCCACTACGACAGGGGCCTTATACAATGAGCAGTTCTTC.

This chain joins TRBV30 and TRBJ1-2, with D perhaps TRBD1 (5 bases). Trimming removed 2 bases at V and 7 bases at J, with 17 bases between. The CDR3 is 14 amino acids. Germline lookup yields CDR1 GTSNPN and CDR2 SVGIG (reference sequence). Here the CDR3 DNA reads TGTGCCTGGAGTACGGGAGGGAGGGGCCGTGGCTACACCTTC. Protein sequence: CAWSTGGRGRGYTF.